This T cell receptor beta chain was retrieved from a study of early T cells in non-severe SARS-CoV-2 infection. Study at large: With bulk RNA from unsorted whole blood as input, sequencing yielded unpaired chains.

Each cDNA molecule carried a unique molecular identifier. TCRdb reprocessed the 5' RACE reads with MiXCR, giving one entry per CDR3 protein. The repertoire holds over 100,000 distinct CDR3 sequences, around 13% seen once, with 5% to 8% in the top ten. Worth noting for this clonotype: Its antigen is still unknown.

General study findings and limits: Reliance on VDJdb matching favored anti-spike CD8 responses; private and CD4 specificities were missed.

The TCR was taken from an adult who was a healthcare worker with PCR-confirmed SARS-CoV-2 infection or an uninfected control (not recorded which). The sequencing sample was made of whole blood.

As DNA, the CDR3 is TGTGCCAGCAGTTTCGGATTCTCTGGAAACACCATATATTTT. This translates into CASSFGFSGNTIYF. The V call is TRBV28, the J call TRBJ1-3, with unresolved D. V was cut by 3 bases and J by 0 bases, with 6 bases left in between. CDR3 length: 14 residues. Germline values: CDR1 MDHEN, CDR2 SYDVKM.